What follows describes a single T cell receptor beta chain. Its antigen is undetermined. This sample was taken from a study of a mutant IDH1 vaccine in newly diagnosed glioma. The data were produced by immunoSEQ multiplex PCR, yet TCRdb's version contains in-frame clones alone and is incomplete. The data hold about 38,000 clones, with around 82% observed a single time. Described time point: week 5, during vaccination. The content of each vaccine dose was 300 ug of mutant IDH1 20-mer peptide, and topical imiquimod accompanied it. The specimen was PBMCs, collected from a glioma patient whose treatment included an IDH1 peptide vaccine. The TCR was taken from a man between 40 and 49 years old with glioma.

CDR3 region: CASSYSNDYEQYF. The DNA of the CDR3 is TGTGCCAGCAGTTACTCGAACGACTACGAGCAGTACTTC. The V gene is TRBV6-6, the J gene TRBJ2-7; D call uncertain. Trimming took 0 bases from V and 3 from J, leaving 6 bases between them. This CDR3 has 13 residues. The germline V gene has CDR1 MNHNY and CDR2 SVGAGI (reference sequence).